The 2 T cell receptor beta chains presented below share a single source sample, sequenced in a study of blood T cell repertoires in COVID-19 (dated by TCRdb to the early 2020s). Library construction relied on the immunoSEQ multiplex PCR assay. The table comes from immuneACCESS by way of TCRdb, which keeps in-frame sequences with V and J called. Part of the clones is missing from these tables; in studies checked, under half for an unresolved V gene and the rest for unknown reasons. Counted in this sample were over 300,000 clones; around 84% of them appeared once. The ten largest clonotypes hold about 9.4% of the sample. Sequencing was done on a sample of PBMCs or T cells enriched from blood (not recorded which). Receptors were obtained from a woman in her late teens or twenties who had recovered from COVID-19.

CDR3 in amino acids: CASASPRREQYF. The CDR3 region has the DNA TGTGCAAGTGCATCTCCCAGGAGGGAGCAGTACTTC. This chain connects TRBV6-5 to TRBJ2-7; weak D call: TRBD2 (5 bases). The CDR3 spans 12 residues. Germline CDR1 and CDR2: MNHEY and SVGAGI.

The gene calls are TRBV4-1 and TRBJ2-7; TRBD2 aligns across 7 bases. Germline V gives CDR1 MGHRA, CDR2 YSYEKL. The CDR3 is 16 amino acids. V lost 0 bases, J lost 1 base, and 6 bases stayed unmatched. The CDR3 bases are TGCGCCAGCAGCCAAGATTTGCGGGAGAATTCCTACGAGCAGTACTTC. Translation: CASSQDLRENSYEQYF.